The 24 T cell receptor beta chains below come from one sample, sequenced in a study of OX40 agonist ivuxolimab in advanced cancers. Sequencing used immunoSEQ multiplex PCR; TCRdb keeps in-frame clones, though not all of them. The sample has tens of thousands of clones; approximately 80% are singletons. Material: CD4+ or CD8+ T cells sorted from blood, obtained in a trial of the OX40 agonist ivuxolimab. These receptors all come from an adult with an advanced solid tumor such as melanoma, head and neck, liver or kidney cancer.

The V gene is TRBV28, the J gene TRBJ1-2; D is uncertain. Trimming took off 0 bases at V and 3 bases at J, with 5 bases between the two ends. Germline-derived CDR1 and CDR2 are MDHEN and SYDVKM. The CDR3 runs 13 residues. CDR3 protein: CASSLWVDYGYTF. The CDR3 region has the DNA TGTGCCAGCAGTTTATGGGTAGACTATGGCTACACCTTC.

The rearrangement uses TRBV7-3 and TRBJ1-1; possible D gene TRBD1, 5 bases. Germline V gene sequence: CDR1 SGHTA, CDR2 FQGTGA. The CDR3 has 14 amino acids. Trimming removed 5 bases from V and 0 bases from J, with 10 bases in between. The CDR3 coding sequence is TGTGCCAGCAGCGCGGGACTCATGAACACTGAAGCTTTCTTT. Its translation: CASSAGLMNTEAFF.

This clone has just one count. The rearrangement joins TRBV6-6 to TRBJ2-7; TRBD1 aligns across 8 bases. Germline V gene sequence: CDR1 MNHNY, CDR2 SVGAGI (reference sequence). The CDR3 has 12 amino acids. Trimming removed 10 bases from V and 5 bases from J; junction bases left unmatched: 7. Here the CDR3 reads CATWTGTHEQYF. The DNA for the CDR3 is TGTGCCACTTGGACAGGGACCCACGAGCAGTACTTC.

A note on this clone: Sequence at one end of the junction differs from germline and may be a read error. The gene calls are TRBV6-1 and TRBJ1-3, with D tentatively TRBD1 (6 bases). The germline V gene has CDR1 MNHNS and CDR2 SASEGT. This CDR3 spans 12 amino acids. The CDR3 is CASRLQGSTIYF. The CDR3 DNA is TGTGCCAGCAGATTACAGGGAAGCACCATATATTTT.

V and J are TRBV7-3 and TRBJ2-7; possibly TRBD1 or TRBD2 for D (5 bases each). The germline gives CDR1 SGHTA, CDR2 FQGTGA. The CDR3 loop spans 17 amino acids. Between the trimmed V and J ends, which lost 5 bases and 3 bases, there was a span of 23 bases. The CDR3 sequence is CASSGRRCGAYFYEQYF. The CDR3 DNA reads TGTGCCAGCAGCGGAAGGAGGTGTGGGGCATACTTCTACGAGCAGTACTTC.

This clone was observed a handful of times. This chain links TRBV2 with TRBJ2-1; D is uncertain. V was cut by 2 bases and J by 5 bases, with 4 bases left in between. The germline V gene encodes CDR1 SNHLY and CDR2 FYNNEI. This CDR3 is 12 amino acids long. CDR3 DNA: TGTGCCAGCAGTGAAATCGACAATGAGCAGTTCTTC. Encoded protein: CASSEIDNEQFF.

The rearrangement uses TRBV27 and TRBJ2-2, with a weak D call TRBD1 (6 bases). The V and J ends lost 7 bases and 7 bases respectively, with 16 bases between them. The CDR3 totals 14 residues. Germline-derived CDR1 and CDR2 are MNHEY and SMNVEV (reference sequence). The CDR3 here is CASIPTGTVGELFF. The CDR3 DNA follows: TGTGCCAGCATTCCCACAGGGACCGTCGGGGAGCTGTTTTTT.

The chain couples TRBV7-9 to TRBJ2-7; 7 bases fit TRBD1. The CDR3 is made up of 14 amino acids. The ends lost 1 base at V and 6 bases at J; junction bases unmatched: 6. Germline CDR1 SEHNR, CDR2 FQNEAQ (reference sequence). The chain's CDR3 is CASSLVQGRPEQYV. DNA for the CDR3: TGTGCCAGCAGCTTAGTACAGGGGCGTCCCGAGCAGTACGTC.

This clone has a single count. The CDR3 nucleotides read TGTGCCAGCAGGAGCGCAGGGAGGGATGGCTACACCTTC. Translated, it gives CASRSAGRDGYTF. The V gene is TRBV2, the J gene TRBJ1-2; possibly TRBD1 for D (5 bases). Germline V gives CDR1 SNHLY, CDR2 FYNNEI. This CDR3 comprises 13 residues. The V end lost 6 bases, the J end lost 6 bases, and 14 bases lay between the germline ends. The whole variable domain, remainder taken from reference TRBV2 and TRBJ1-2, is EPEVTQTPSHQVTQMGQEVILRCVPISNHLYFYWYRQILGQKVEFLVSFYNNEISEKSEIFDDQFSVERPDGSNFTLKIRSTKLEDSAMYFCASRSAGRDGYTFGSGTRLTVV.

The genes are TRBV5-1 and TRBJ1-5; TRBD1 is a possible D gene (5 bases). The CDR3 contains 13 residues. V lost 0 bases, J lost 8 bases, and 9 bases lay in between. CDR1 and CDR2 (germline): SGHRS, YFSETQ. CDR3 nucleotide sequence: TGCGCCAGCAGCTTGGCCGGGGCGGAGCCCCAGCATTTT. This translates into CASSLAGAEPQHF. Complete variable domain (other parts from reference TRBV5-1 and TRBJ1-5): KAGVTQTPRYLIKTRGQQVTLSCSPISGHRSVSWYQQTPGQGLQFLFEYFSETQRNKGNFPGRFSGRQFSNSRSEMNVSTLELGDSALYLCASSLAGAEPQHFGDGTRLSIL.

V and J are TRBV27 and TRBJ2-1; 8 nucleotides line up with TRBD2. The CDR3 has 17 residues. V lost 5 bases to trimming and J lost 5 bases; unmatched junction nucleotides: 14. Germline V gene data show CDR1 as MNHEY and CDR2 as SMNVEV (reference sequence). The CDR3 is CASSPREMSGGNNEQFF. The CDR3 nucleotides are TGTGCCAGCAGTCCCCGCGAAATGAGCGGGGGTAACAATGAGCAGTTCTTC.

The chain carries TRBV9 and TRBJ1-6, with a tentative D call TRBD1 (5 bases). The CDR3 loop spans 17 amino acids. Germline V gives CDR1 SGDLS, CDR2 YYNGEE. Trimming cost V 2 bases and J 3 bases, with 15 bases left between them. The CDR3 coding sequence is TGTGCCAGCAGCGTGTCCCCGACAGCAAGCTATAATTCACCCCTCCACTTT. Amino acids: CASSVSPTASYNSPLHF.

The chain carries TRBV18 and TRBJ2-4, with TRBD1 matching over 8 bases. CDR3 length: 18 residues. V shed 4 bases, J shed 6 bases, and the junction held 17 bases outside the gene matches. Germline CDR1 is KGHSH and CDR2 is LQKENI. For the CDR3, the DNA is TGTGCCAGCTCACAATTCTTCCAGGGGGCGAGAAAGGGAAACATTCAGTACTTC. It specifies CASSQFFQGARKGNIQYF.

This clone was seen only a few times. In DNA form, the CDR3 reads TGTGCCACCTTAGGGGACACTGAAGCTTTCTTT. This encodes CATLGDTEAFF. The gene calls are TRBV10-3 and TRBJ1-1; D might be TRBD1 (5 bases). This CDR3 has 11 amino acids. The germline gives CDR1 ENHRY, CDR2 SYGVKD. Trimming pared 10 bases from V and 3 bases from J, leaving 9 bases between.

V gene TRBV10-3 combines with J gene TRBJ1-5, with no clear D. The CDR3 spans 13 residues. CDR1 ENHRY and CDR2 SYGVKD come from the germline V gene. V was trimmed by 10 bases and J by 0 bases, leaving 10 bases between them. The CDR3 here is CASIGYSNQPQHF. In DNA, the CDR3 is TGTGCCAGCATTGGGTATAGCAATCAGCCCCAGCATTTT.

This sequence joins TRBV4-3 and TRBJ2-7, with a possible D match to TRBD1 (6 bases). Trimming took 6 bases from V and 5 from J, leaving 8 bases between them. The CDR3 runs 11 residues. Germline V lookup: CDR1 LGHNA, CDR2 YSLEER. DNA of the CDR3: TGCGCCAGCAGTCGGGACAACGAGCAGTACTTC. Protein product: CASSRDNEQYF.

The rearrangement joins TRBV23-1 to TRBJ2-3; TRBD1 might be the D (6 bases). TRBV23-1 is recorded as an ORF, its role being uncertain. The CDR3 covers 18 residues. Trimming removed 2 bases from V and 1 base from J, with 19 bases in between. The CDR3 reads CASSQGAGDSSRTDTQYF. In nucleotides, the CDR3 is TGCGCCAGCAGTCAAGGGGCAGGGGATTCTTCTCGCACAGATACGCAGTATTTT.

V usage is TRBV9 and J usage is TRBJ2-3; no definite D call. This CDR3 has 11 amino acids. CDR1 and CDR2 (germline): SGDLS, YYNGEE. Between the trimmed V and J ends, which lost 4 bases and 6 bases, there was a span of 6 bases. The CDR3: CASSHLDTQYF. In nucleotides, the CDR3 is TGTGCCAGCAGCCACCTGGATACGCAGTATTTT.

In DNA, the CDR3 is TGTGCCAGCAGACTAAATCAGCCCCAGCATTTT. This gives the protein CASRLNQPQHF. This sequence joins TRBV6-1 and TRBJ1-5, with D uncertain. The length of the CDR3 is 11 residues. Germline lookup yields CDR1 MNHNS and CDR2 SASEGT. V dropped 6 bases and J dropped 4 bases, with 4 bases sitting between them.

The gene calls are TRBV11-2 and TRBJ2-7, with D perhaps matching TRBD1 (6 bases). The germline V and J ends were trimmed by 5 bases and 3 bases, with 11 bases remaining between them. There are 13 residues in the CDR3. CDR1 is SGHAT and CDR2 is FQNNGV in the germline V gene. CDR3 nucleotide sequence: TGTGCCAGCAGCCTGGGGGCTCGCTACGAGCAGTACGTC. Protein: CASSLGARYEQYV.

This clone came up once. The chain recombines TRBV2 with TRBJ1-1, with a weak D call TRBD1 (5 bases). CDR1 is SNHLY and CDR2 is FYNNEI in the germline V gene. The V gene lost 2 bases and the J gene lost 5 bases, with 12 bases spanning the gap. This CDR3 region has 14 residues. CDR3 in DNA: TGTGCCAGCAGTGAAATCCGGGGCCAAACTGAAGCTTTCTTT. Translating gives CASSEIRGQTEAFF.

This clone was observed a few times. The chain joins TRBV4-2 to TRBJ2-1, with 7 bases identical to TRBD2. Germline V gene sequence: CDR1 LGHNA, CDR2 YNFKEQ. The CDR3 loop spans 15 amino acids. V lost 3 bases to trimming and J lost 1 base; unmatched junction nucleotides: 3. The CDR3 spells CASSHGGLSYNEQFF. CDR3 DNA sequence: TGTGCCAGCAGCCACGGGGGGTTATCCTACAATGAGCAGTTCTTC.

The chain links TRBV19 to TRBJ1-5, with a tentative D call TRBD1 (6 bases). From germline, CDR1 is LNHDA and CDR2 SQIVND (reference sequence). The CDR3 runs 14 residues. V lost 9 bases and J 1 base, leaving 13 bases between the germline ends. CDR3 in amino acids: CARNRDKSNQPQHF. The CDR3 DNA reads TGTGCCAGAAACAGGGACAAGAGCAATCAGCCCCAGCATTTT.

The chain carries TRBV11-2 and TRBJ2-2; 11 bases match TRBD2. In germline, CDR1 is SGHAT, CDR2 FQNNGV. The V and J ends lost 5 bases and 6 bases, in that order; junction bases with no gene match: 8. The CDR3 length is 16 residues. CDR3 region: CASSPTLAGGPGELFF. In DNA form, the CDR3 reads TGTGCCAGCAGCCCTACGTTAGCGGGGGGGCCCGGGGAGCTGTTTTTT. Complete variable domain (other parts from reference TRBV11-2 and TRBJ2-2): EAGVAQSPRYKIIEKRQSVAFWCNPISGHATLYWYQQILGQGPKLLIQFQNNGVVDDSQLPKDRFSAERLKGVDSTLKIQPAKLEDSAVYLCASSPTLAGGPGELFFGEGSRLTVL.